This entry concerns a single TCR beta chain. Data came from immunoSEQ multiplex PCR; TCRdb stores just in-frame clones and leaves some out. The sample has some 240,000 clones; roughly 89% are singletons. Trimming cost V 0 bases and J 4 bases, with 9 bases left between them. The CDR3 consists of 14 residues. Germline CDR1 SGHAT, CDR2 FQNNGV. This sample was taken from a study of blood T cell repertoires in COVID-19. The source of this sequence is a woman aged 40 to 50 who had recovered from COVID-19. The chain couples TRBV11-2 to TRBJ1-2; possible D gene TRBD1, 5 bases. The material sequenced was peripheral blood. CDR3 nucleotide sequence: TGTGCCAGCAGCTTAGATCAGGGCACCTATGGCTACACCTTC. Translation gives CASSLDQGTYGYTF.